A selection of T cell receptor beta chains follows, all from one sample in a study of T cell responses to AZD1222 COVID-19 vaccine. Libraries were prepared by immunoSEQ multiplex PCR; TCRdb keeps only in-frame clonotypes and omits some of them. This sample has some 180,000 clones; approximately 91% occur once, and the top ten carry roughly 1.9%. Sequencing used peripheral blood, obtained 28 days after the second AZD1222 dose. Receptors originate from an adult who received the AZD1222 COVID-19 vaccine. CDR3s include the opening cysteine and the closing phenylalanine or tryptophan. Each record gives: CDR3 length, J gene, D gene, V gene, clone size, CDR3 DNA, CDR3 protein. D genes are given only for firm matches. Expanded clones are given a class, and other clones once, few, many or no size at all.

CDR3 length: 12
J gene: TRBJ2-3
D gene: .
V gene: TRBV6-2/TRBV6-3
clone size: .
CDR3 DNA: TGTGCCAGCGGCCTACTAGACGGTACGCAGTATTTT
CDR3 protein: CASGLLDGTQYF

CDR3 length: 16
J gene: TRBJ2-5
D gene: TRBD2
V gene: TRBV9
clone size: few
CDR3 DNA: TGTGCCAGCAGCGACAGACTAGCGGGGGGATTAGAGACCCAGTACTTC
CDR3 protein: CASSDRLAGGLETQYF

CDR3 length: 16
J gene: TRBJ1-2
D gene: .
V gene: TRBV21-1
clone size: .
CDR3 DNA: TGTGCCAGCAGCAAAGGCAAGGTGAGCGTCGACTATGGCTACACCTTC
CDR3 protein: CASSKGKVSVDYGYTF

CDR3 length: 12
J gene: TRBJ2-7
D gene: TRBD2
V gene: TRBV5-6
clone size: .
CDR3 DNA: TGTGCCAGCAGCCAGACTAGCGCGGGGCAGTACTTC
CDR3 protein: CASSQTSAGQYF

CDR3 length: 15
J gene: TRBJ1-1
D gene: .
V gene: TRBV6-5
clone size: .
CDR3 DNA: TGTGCCAGCAGCTCCCCACATGGGGGGCGGACTGAAGCTTTCTTT
CDR3 protein: CASSSPHGGRTEAFF

CDR3 length: 18
J gene: TRBJ1-6
D gene: TRBD1
V gene: TRBV18
clone size: .
CDR3 DNA: TGTGCCAGCTCATCTTCCCGGGACAGGGCCCCTAATGGTCTGCCCCTCCACTTT
CDR3 protein: CASSSSRDRAPNGLPLHF

CDR3 length: 15
J gene: TRBJ2-5
D gene: TRBD2
V gene: TRBV6-5
clone size: once
CDR3 DNA: TGTGCCAGCAGCCGCAGCGGGGGGGAACAAGAGACCCAGTACTTC
CDR3 protein: CASSRSGGEQETQYF

CDR3 length: 17
J gene: TRBJ2-6
D gene: .
V gene: TRBV7-2
clone size: .
CDR3 DNA: TGTGCCAGCAGCTCCGATAGTGGGGGGCTAGGGGCCAACGTCCTGACTTTC
CDR3 protein: CASSSDSGGLGANVLTF

CDR3 length: 12
J gene: TRBJ1-2
D gene: .
V gene: TRBV3-1/TRBV3-2
clone size: .
CDR3 DNA: TGTGCCAGCAGCACACCGAACTATGGCTACACCTTC
CDR3 protein: CASSTPNYGYTF

CDR3 length: 14
J gene: TRBJ2-7
D gene: TRBD1
V gene: TRBV5-1
clone size: .
CDR3 DNA: TGCGCCAGCACACCGGGACAGGGGGTAGGCGAGCAGTACTTC
CDR3 protein: CASTPGQGVGEQYF

CDR3 length: 14
J gene: TRBJ2-1
D gene: .
V gene: TRBV18
clone size: .
CDR3 DNA: TGTGCCAGCTCACCAGGGGTGGGGGCCAATGAGCAGTTCTTC
CDR3 protein: CASSPGVGANEQFF

CDR3 length: 14
J gene: TRBJ1-3
D gene: TRBD1
V gene: TRBV5-1
clone size: .
CDR3 DNA: TGCGCCAGCAGCACACAGGGGTACGGAAACACCATATATTTT
CDR3 protein: CASSTQGYGNTIYF